This T cell receptor (beta chain) comes out of a study of technical replicates of blood from a few donors (TCRdb year 2017). As concerns this clone: It lacks a known antigen. No clone much larger than this one lies a single base away; base qualities are absent.

To prepare the library, the immunoSEQ multiplex PCR assay was applied. TCRdb retrieved this table from immuneACCESS and kept in-frame rearrangements only. Not all clones are present; in checked studies, unresolved V genes account for under half, and no reason is known for the remainder. For this sample the table gives about 60,000 clones, of which around 87% were detected only once. About 5.2% of the sample rests with the top ten. The sequenced material came from PBMCs. The sequence was obtained from a human donor in good health. Some clones in this sample may be carry-over from other donors' samples.

In nucleotides, the sequence is TGCGCCAGCAGAACCGGGACAGGGGAGCAAGAGACCCAGTACTTC. Translated, it reads CASRTGTGEQETQYF. The chain employs TRBV5-1 and TRBJ2-5, and TRBD1 matches 10 of the central bases. At the junction V is shortened by 5 bases and J by 2 bases; bases outside the gene matches: 6. Reading the germline V gene gives CDR1 SGHRS and CDR2 YFSETQ. There are 15 amino acids in the CDR3, from cysteine to phenylalanine inclusive. The CDR3 DNA has 45 bases and is translated from base 1. Here the CDR3 is joined to the reference TRBV5-1 and TRBJ2-5 genes, and the full variable domain is: KAGVTQTPRYLIKTRGQQVTLSCSPISGHRSVSWYQQTPGQGLQFLFEYFSETQRNKGNFPGRFSGRQFSNSRSEMNVSTLELGDSALYLCASRTGTGEQETQYFGPGTRLLVL.